The 5 T cell receptor beta chains presented below share a single source sample, sequenced in a study of blood T cell repertoires in COVID-19. Libraries were prepared by immunoSEQ multiplex PCR; TCRdb keeps only in-frame clonotypes and omits some of them. The sample includes around 250,000 clones, roughly four fifths seen only once; the top ten take 1.5% to 2%. The sequenced sample was peripheral blood. The receptor set was obtained from a woman of 80 years or more with acute or convalescent COVID-19.

The chain couples TRBV5-1 to TRBJ2-3; TRBD1 matches 9 bases. CDR1 and CDR2 (germline): SGHRS, YFSETQ. Trimming at V came to 0 bases and at J to 2 bases, leaving 4 bases not matched to a gene. The CDR3 has 16 residues. In nucleotides, the CDR3 is TGCGCCAGCAGCTTGGGAGGGACAGGGAACACAGATACGCAGTATTTT. Protein sequence: CASSLGGTGNTDTQYF.

The chain is built from TRBV2 and TRBJ1-5; D is possibly TRBD1 (6 bases). V lost 6 bases to trimming and J lost 0 bases, with 15 bases between them. The germline V gene encodes CDR1 SNHLY and CDR2 FYNNEI. The CDR3 is made up of 16 amino acids. The CDR3 nucleotides read TGTGCCAGCAGGCAACAGGGACGGTATAGCAATCAGCCCCAGCATTTT. Translated, it gives CASRQQGRYSNQPQHF.

The chain joins TRBV6-6 to TRBJ1-1; D not resolved. CDR1 and CDR2 from the germline V gene are MNHNY and SVGAGI (reference sequence). The CDR3 has 15 residues. Between the trimmed V and J ends, which lost 2 bases and 8 bases, there was a span of 18 bases. CDR3 bases: TGTGCCAGCAGTTACAAAGACACGGCCCTGTTCGAAGCTTTCTTT. Residues: CASSYKDTALFEAFF.

The chain links TRBV5-5 to TRBJ1-1; perhaps TRBD1 as D (6 bases). The CDR3 runs 20 residues. Trimming shortened V by 4 bases and J by 2 bases, and 30 bases separated the two germline ends. Germline CDR1 reads SGHKS; CDR2 reads YYEKEE (reference sequence). The CDR3 here is CASSLGPIGTRHTSNTEAFF. The CDR3 nucleotides are TGTGCCAGCAGCCTGGGACCTATCGGGACAAGGCACACATCTAACACTGAAGCTTTCTTT.

J is TRBJ2-7 and V is TRBV15, with 7 nucleotides matching TRBD2. Germline lookup yields CDR1 LNHNV and CDR2 YYDKDF (reference sequence). The CDR3 runs 15 residues. The V segment lost 3 bases and the J segment 0 bases; nucleotides outside the gene matches: 5. CDR3 nucleotides: TGTGCCACCAGCAGGGGGGGGAGGGACTCCTACGAGCAGTACTTC. Its protein product is CATSRGGRDSYEQYF.